The 21 T cell receptor beta chains below all came from one sample that was sequenced in a study of cytomegalovirus exposure and HLA in healthy donors. PCR involved 60 Vbeta and 13 Jbeta primers. The protocol was immunoSEQ multiplex PCR, while the TCRdb copy is restricted to in-frame clones and leaves out a portion. This sample's clone table lists 68,000 or so clones. The source material was PBMCs. The receptors derive from a female donor in good health and CMV-seropositive.

J is TRBJ2-3 and V is TRBV5-4; D not certain. V was pared by 5 bases and J by 3 bases, with 10 bases between. This CDR3 has 13 residues. CDR1 is SGHNT, CDR2 YYREEE, per germline (reference sequence). The CDR3, as DNA: TGTGCCAGCAGGTTGTCGGGTACAGATACGCAGTATTTT. Translated: CASRLSGTDTQYF.

The gene calls are TRBV28 and TRBJ1-4, with TRBD1 matching over 7 bases. Germline-derived CDR1 and CDR2 are MDHEN and SYDVKM. Trimming at V came to 8 bases and at J to 7 bases, leaving 7 bases not matched to a gene. The CDR3 sequence is 13 residues long. CDR3 residues: CASSYRDSEKLFF. CDR3 DNA sequence: TGTGCCAGCTCTTACCGGGACAGTGAAAAACTGTTTTTT.

The chain is built from TRBV29-1 and TRBJ2-1; TRBD1 agrees at 8 bases. V gave up 3 bases and J gave up 5 bases; unmatched junction bases: 3. CDR1 SQVTM and CDR2 ANQGSEA come from the germline V gene. This CDR3 spans 13 amino acids. DNA of the CDR3: TGCAGCGTTGACAGGGGGCTGGACAATGAGCAGTTCTTC. This translates into CSVDRGLDNEQFF.

In the case of this clone: A junction end diverges from the germline sequence, so it may reflect a read error. The gene calls are TRBV4-2 and TRBJ1-2, with D perhaps TRBD1 (5 bases). The germline V gene encodes CDR1 LGHNA and CDR2 YNFKEQ. The CDR3 covers 13 residues. DNA for the CDR3: TGTGCCAGCAGCCAAGATCCCGGGGGGAGGGGCCACTTC. Translation gives CASSQDPGGRGHF.

Details on this clone: The junction departs from germline at one end; a sequencing error may be responsible. V gene TRBV7-7 combines with J gene TRBJ2-3, with D maybe TRBD2 (6 bases). The CDR3 runs 13 residues. The germline gives CDR1 SSHAT, CDR2 FNYEAQ (reference sequence). The CDR3 DNA sequence: TGTGCTAGCAGCTTAGCGGAGGCAGATACGCAGTATTTT. It yields the protein CASSLAEADTQYF.

The chain carries TRBV5-6 and TRBJ2-1, with 9 bases that match TRBD1. The CDR3 has 14 residues. Germline V gene data show CDR1 as SGHDT and CDR2 as YYEEEE. Trimming removed 2 bases from V and 8 bases from J; junction bases left unmatched: 5. The CDR3 is CASSFPGQGDEQFF. The CDR3 bases are TGTGCCAGCAGCTTTCCGGGACAGGGCGATGAGCAGTTCTTC.

This clone shows up as large by frequency. The sample carries other DNA sequences with the same CDR3. The chain employs TRBV27 and TRBJ1-6; 10 nucleotides align to TRBD1. Trimming took 5 bases from V and 10 from J; bases not matched to a gene: 8. The germline gives CDR1 MNHEY, CDR2 SMNVEV (reference sequence). This CDR3 spans 15 amino acids. The CDR3 loop reads CASSEWDRGDSPLHF. The CDR3 bases are TGTGCCAGCAGTGAATGGGACAGGGGAGACTCACCCCTCCACTTT.

Note on this clone: Other nucleotide sequences in the sample specify the same CDR3. V is TRBV5-1 and J is TRBJ2-3; tentative D call: TRBD2 (5 bases). Trimming stripped 1 base from V and 3 bases from J, with 12 bases between. CDR1 SGHRS and CDR2 YFSETQ come from the germline V gene. The CDR3 length is 15 residues. CDR3 in DNA: TGCGCCAGCAGCTTGCTAGGAGGAGGTACAGATACGCAGTATTTT. Its protein is CASSLLGGGTDTQYF.

The chain links TRBV18 to TRBJ2-1; 11 bases are a match to TRBD2. V shed 3 bases and J 6 bases; nucleotides not matched to a gene: 4. This CDR3 region has 15 residues. Looked up from germline, CDR1 is KGHSH and CDR2 is LQKENI. For the CDR3, the DNA is TGTGCCAGCTCACCGGGACTAGCGGCGGTCAATGAGCAGTTCTTC. Translated, it gives CASSPGLAAVNEQFF.

The chain combines TRBV10-3 with TRBJ2-1, with 10 positions matching TRBD1. The V segment lost 8 bases and the J segment 12 bases; nucleotides outside the gene matches: 10. Per the germline V gene, CDR1 is ENHRY and CDR2 is SYGVKD. The CDR3 is made up of 13 amino acids. CDR3 nucleotides: TGTGCCATCGGACCCGGGACAGGGGATGGGCAGTTCTTC. Amino acids: CAIGPGTGDGQFF.

This sequence joins TRBV5-1 and TRBJ2-7, with TRBD1 matching 8 bases. The CDR3 spans 15 residues. Germline V gene sequence: CDR1 SGHRS, CDR2 YFSETQ. The trim removed 0 bases at V and 1 base at J, leaving 3 bases unmatched. CDR3 sequence: CASSLGTGKSYEQYF. CDR3 coding DNA: TGCGCCAGCAGCTTGGGGACAGGGAAGTCCTACGAGCAGTACTTC. The full variable domain, its missing parts supplied by reference TRBV5-1 and TRBJ2-7, is KAGVTQTPRYLIKTRGQQVTLSCSPISGHRSVSWYQQTPGQGLQFLFEYFSETQRNKGNFPGRFSGRQFSNSRSEMNVSTLELGDSALYLCASSLGTGKSYEQYFGPGTRLTVT.

V is TRBV7-2 and J is TRBJ2-5, with TRBD2 matching over 15 bases. CDR1 and CDR2 from the germline V gene are SGHTA and FQGNSA. The CDR3 consists of 18 residues. V shed 5 bases and J 4 bases; nucleotides not matched to a gene: 11. CDR3 DNA: TGTGCCAGCAGCACACCGGGACTAGCGGGGGGCGGGGGAGAGACCCAGTACTTC. It is translated as CASSTPGLAGGGGETQYF.

The chain joins TRBV5-4 to TRBJ1-6, with unresolved D. V lost 2 bases and J lost 7, with 7 bases in between. CDR3 length equals 13 residues. CDR1 is SGHNT and CDR2 is YYREEE in the germline V gene (reference sequence). CDR3 nucleotides: TGTGCCAGCAGCTTAAGAGGGAATTCACCCCTCCACTTT. Protein product: CASSLRGNSPLHF.

This chain joins TRBV15 and TRBJ2-5; no firm D call. The V and J ends lost 0 bases and 4 bases respectively, with 12 bases between them. The CDR3 is 15 amino acids. Germline CDR1 reads LNHNV; CDR2 reads YYDKDF (reference sequence). The DNA of the CDR3 is TGTGCCACCAGCAGAGACACCCCAGGCACAGAGACCCAGTACTTC. Amino acid sequence: CATSRDTPGTETQYF.

The CDR3 bases are TGTGCCAGTAGTACACAGGGGGCGGCCTACGAGCAGTACTTC. Its translation is CASSTQGAAYEQYF. This chain joins TRBV19 and TRBJ2-7; 9 nucleotides match TRBD1. This CDR3 contains 14 residues. After removal of 4 bases from V and 2 bases from J, the junction contained 3 bases not matched to a gene. Germline CDR1 LNHDA, CDR2 SQIVND (reference sequence).

The chain employs TRBV6-4 and TRBJ1-5; D might be TRBD1 (6 bases). The germline V gene has CDR1 MRHNA and CDR2 SNTAGT. The CDR3 extends over 16 amino acids. CDR3 in amino acids: CVTPKGGLRKRQPQHF. The CDR3 nucleotides read TGTGTCACCCCGAAAGGGGGACTAAGGAAAAGGCAGCCCCAGCATTTT.

The V gene is TRBV30, the J gene TRBJ1-2, with TRBD1 identical over 8 bases. Losses at the gene ends were 3 bases for V and 4 bases for J; bases not matched to a gene: 7. Germline lookup yields CDR1 GTSNPN and CDR2 SVGIG (reference sequence). CDR3 size: 14 residues. The CDR3 region has the DNA TGTGCCTGGAGCGGCACAGGGGGAGGCTATGGCTACACCTTC. This codes for CAWSGTGGGYGYTF. The whole variable domain, remainder taken from reference TRBV30 and TRBJ1-2, is SQTIHQWPATLVQPVGSPLSLECTVEGTSNPNLYWYRQAAGRGLQLLFYSVGIGQISSEVPQNLSASRPQDRQFILSSKKLLLSDSGFYLCAWSGTGGGYGYTFGSGTRLTVV.

The chain links TRBV19 to TRBJ2-1, with 10 bases that match TRBD2. Germline values: CDR1 LNHDA, CDR2 SQIVND (reference sequence). The V and J ends lost 3 bases and 7 bases, in that order; junction bases with no gene match: 3. The CDR3 runs to 14 residues. The CDR3 DNA sequence: TGTGCCAGTAGTATTGAGCGGGGGGGAAATGAGCAGTTCTTC. Protein product: CASSIERGGNEQFF.

The chain is built from TRBV6-5 and TRBJ2-7; TRBD2 is a possible D gene (5 bases). The CDR3 is 14 amino acids. Trimming removed 6 bases at V and 3 bases at J, with 15 bases between. Germline V lookup: CDR1 MNHEY, CDR2 SVGAGI. CDR3: CASRSGSLDYEQYF. The CDR3 nucleotides read TGTGCCAGCAGAAGTGGGAGTCTGGACTACGAGCAGTACTTC.

The gene calls are TRBV19 and TRBJ2-3; the match to TRBD2 covers 8 bases. Germline CDR1 LNHDA, CDR2 SQIVND (reference sequence). The ends lost 3 bases at V and 3 bases at J; junction bases unmatched: 14. This CDR3 has 18 residues. The CDR3 reads CASSMGYGGGITTDTQYF. CDR3 bases: TGTGCCAGTAGTATGGGCTACGGGGGGGGTATTACTACAGATACGCAGTATTTT.

CDR3 in DNA: TGTGCCAGCAGGCGACTAGCGGGAGGCAATGAGCAGTTCTTC. The encoded protein is CASRRLAGGNEQFF. The rearrangement links TRBV27 to TRBJ2-1; 13 nucleotides line up with TRBD2. V dropped 6 bases and J dropped 6; count of bases not matched to a gene: 2. This CDR3 region has 14 residues. The germline gives CDR1 MNHEY, CDR2 SMNVEV (reference sequence).